Detailed here is one TCR beta chain. The primer mix had 60 Vbeta and 13 Jbeta primers. Assay used: immunoSEQ multiplex PCR; TCRdb lists only in-frame clones, some missing. The table lists tens of thousands of clones, around 53% of them singletons, with 6.2% in the top ten. The data belong to a study of cytomegalovirus exposure and HLA in healthy donors. V dropped 2 bases and J dropped 2; count of bases not matched to a gene: 3. Germline V gene data show CDR1 as SGHTA and CDR2 as FQGTGA. CDR3 length: 16 residues. The chain carries TRBV7-3 and TRBJ2-3; 11 positions agree with TRBD2. The sequenced sample consisted of PBMCs. This TCR derives from a middle-aged woman in good health and CMV-seropositive. The CDR3 sequence is CASSLRLAGHTDTQYF. The CDR3 DNA reads TGTGCCAGCAGCTTACGACTAGCGGGGCACACAGATACGCAGTATTTT. Drawing the rest from reference TRBV7-3 and TRBJ2-3, the complete variable domain is GAGVSQTPSNKVTEKGKYVELRCDPISGHTALYWYRQSLGQGPEFLIYFQGTGAADDSGLPNDRFFAVRPEGSVSTLKIQRTERGDSAVYLCASSLRLAGHTDTQYFGPGTRLTVL.